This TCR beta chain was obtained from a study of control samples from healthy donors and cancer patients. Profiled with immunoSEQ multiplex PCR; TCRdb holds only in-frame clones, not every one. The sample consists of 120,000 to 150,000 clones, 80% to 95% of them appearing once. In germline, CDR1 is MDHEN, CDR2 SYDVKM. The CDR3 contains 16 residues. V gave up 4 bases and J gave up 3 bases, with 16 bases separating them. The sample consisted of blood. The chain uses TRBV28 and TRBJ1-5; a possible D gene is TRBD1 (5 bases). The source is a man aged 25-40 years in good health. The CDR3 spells CASSSPLQGTNQPQHF. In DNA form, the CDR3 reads TGTGCCAGCAGTTCCCCATTACAAGGGACCAATCAGCCCCAGCATTTT.